Shown below are 5 T cell receptor beta chains from a single sample sequenced in a study of T cells in Graves' hyperthyroidism and ophthalmopathy. TCR beta CDR3 region amplification was performed from RNA transcripts. The HTBI primer set drove a first-round RT-PCR of the TCR CDR3. MiXCR was run by TCRdb on the multiplex PCR reads, yielding one entry per CDR3 protein. Here the sample spans approximately 590,000 distinct CDR3 sequences, about 15% being singletons. The specimen was blood. The receptors stem from a woman aged 30 to 39 with Graves' hyperthyroidism.

This clonotype was detected only a few times. The genes are TRBV6-1 and TRBJ2-2; 7 nucleotides align to TRBD2. V was clipped by 6 bases and J by 0 bases; unmatched bases: 10. Germline values: CDR1 MNHNS, CDR2 SASEGT. The CDR3 has 17 residues. DNA for the CDR3: TGTGCCAGCAGACCCCGGGGAGCGGGGTCGAACACCGGGGAGCTGTTTTTT. This sequence encodes CASRPRGAGSNTGELFF.

As regards this clonotype: This could be a read error, since a much larger clone is one nucleotide away. The V and J genes are TRBV27 and TRBJ2-5; D gene unclear. With 5 bases removed from V and 3 bases from J, the gap between germline ends came to 13 bases. This CDR3 is built from 14 residues. Germline-derived CDR1 and CDR2 are MNHEY and SMNVEV (reference sequence). The CDR3 region has the DNA TGTGCCAGCAGTGATCTGGACGGAAAAGAGACCCAGTACTTC. Translated, it gives CASSDLDGKETQYF.

In its sample, this clonotype was seen many times. This chain joins TRBV6-1 and TRBJ1-1; D ambiguous. CDR3 size: 14 residues. Germline assignment: CDR1 MNHNS and CDR2 SASEGT. V shed 4 bases and J shed 0 bases, with 9 bases lying between them. Here the CDR3 DNA reads TGTGCCAGCAGTGTATCTTACATGAACACTGAAGCTTTCTTT. This translates into CASSVSYMNTEAFF.

The J gene is TRBJ2-1, the V gene TRBV19, with TRBD2 identical over 8 bases. There are 18 residues in the CDR3. CDR1 LNHDA and CDR2 SQIVND come from the germline V gene (reference sequence). V lost 3 bases to trimming and J lost 7 bases; unmatched junction nucleotides: 17. The CDR3 coding sequence is TGTGCCAGTAGTATCCTTATTGTTGGAAGCGGGAGAGGAAATGAGCAGTTCTTC. It is translated as CASSILIVGSGRGNEQFF.

The sample holds many counts of this clonotype. The chain couples TRBV6-1 to TRBJ2-7; 8 bases map to TRBD1. The CDR3 contains 15 residues. Germline-derived CDR1 and CDR2 are MNHNS and SASEGT. The ends lost 5 bases at V and 2 bases at J; junction bases unmatched: 8. CDR3 in amino acids: CASSPQTGVPYEQYF. The DNA for the CDR3 is TGTGCCAGCAGTCCCCAGACAGGGGTGCCCTACGAGCAGTACTTC.